The clone carrying this T cell receptor (beta chain) was seen only once. The entry originates in a study of blood T cell repertoires in COVID-19. As for the study in general: From T cells, B-cell-depleted T cells, or PBMCs came the material, which was cDNA or gDNA.

Profiling relied on immunoSEQ multiplex PCR, and the TCRdb table lists in-frame clones only, not all of them. The table lists around 140,000 clones, 70% to 85% of them singletons, with roughly 17% in the top ten. From germline, CDR1 is MNHEY and CDR2 SVGAGI. This CDR3 has 14 residues. This TCR derives from a woman of 80 years or more with acute or convalescent COVID-19. The sequenced material came from peripheral blood. The chain is built from TRBV6-5 and TRBJ2-5; 7 bases agree with TRBD2. The DNA for the CDR3 is TGTGCAGTGGGGGGGAGGGTCGGCGGGGAGACCCAGTACTTC. Translating gives CAVGGRVGGETQYF.